This T cell receptor (beta chain) was captured in a study of shared T cell receptors in the human thymus. Repertoires were generated with immunoSEQ multiplex PCR, while TCRdb's copy carries only in-frame clones and drops some. Of 500,000 to 750,000 clones detected, roughly 90% appear once; the ten largest clones hold approximately 0.011%. The CDR3 sequence is 16 residues long. With 7 bases removed from V and 4 bases from J, the gap between germline ends came to 20 bases. CDR1 is SNHLY and CDR2 is FYNNEI in the germline V gene. These data were also reused for a study on human thymus T cells. That study adds: Corrective heart surgery yielded resections, and these provided the thymus tissue. Repertoires from thymus and blood appeared to show biased V and J gene usage. Reports from related research described highly overlapping thymic repertoires among unrelated individuals.

The genes are TRBV2 and TRBJ1-5; D uncertain. The TCR comes from a boy younger than two with a congenital heart defect. Sequencing was carried out using thymocytes. The CDR3 here is CASTTAPGSVNQPQHF. The DNA of the CDR3 is TGTGCCAGCACCACGGCCCCGGGAAGTGTGAATCAGCCCCAGCATTTT.